Below are 10 T cell receptor beta chains sequenced from a single sample in a study of CD8 T cells in Susac syndrome. An amount of RNA that ranged from 0.5 to 1 ug was reverse transcribed with random hexamers. TCRdb itself ran the immunoSEQ multiplex PCR reads through MiXCR, one entry per CDR3 protein. The data hold roughly 120,000 distinct CDR3 sequences, with over 85% observed a single time. The material sequenced was CD4+ T cells from PBMCs. These receptors all stem from a human donor in good health.

V and J are TRBV9 and TRBJ2-2, with TRBD1 matching over 9 bases. Trimming cost V 3 bases and J 4 bases; bases outside gene matches: 7. The germline V gene has CDR1 SGDLS and CDR2 YYNGEE. The CDR3 has 16 amino acids. The CDR3 DNA follows: TGTGCCAGCAGCGGCCAACAGGGGGCAGGCACCGGGGAGCTGTTTTTT. Amino acid sequence: CASSGQQGAGTGELFF.

The V call is TRBV12-5, the J call TRBJ1-4; D is unclear. The CDR3 contains 14 residues. The germline gives CDR1 LGHNT, CDR2 FRNRAP. Trimming shortened V by 5 bases and J by 7 bases, and 14 bases separated the two germline ends. CDR3 loop: CASGQFPGFEKLFF. As DNA, the CDR3 is TGTGCTAGTGGTCAGTTCCCGGGATTTGAAAAACTGTTTTTT. Full variable domain (outside the CDR3, taken from reference TRBV12-5 and TRBJ1-4): DARVTQTPRHKVTEMGQEVTMRCQPILGHNTVFWYRQTMMQGLELLAYFRNRAPLDDSGMPKDRFSAEMPDATLATLKIQPSEPRDSAVYFCASGQFPGFEKLFFGSGTQLSVL.

Here the CDR3 reads CSVEEVGGAFF. In DNA form, the CDR3 reads TGCAGCGTTGAAGAGGTCGGCGGAGCTTTCTTT. The J gene is TRBJ1-1, the V gene TRBV29-1; D is undetermined. The CDR3 runs 11 residues. Germline V gene data show CDR1 as SQVTM and CDR2 as ANQGSEA. V was trimmed by 0 bases and J by 10 bases, leaving 9 bases between them.

The chain employs TRBV4-3 and TRBJ1-4; 7 bases are shared with TRBD1. Germline V gene lookup returns CDR1 LGHNA and CDR2 YSLEER. V lost 1 base, J lost 14 bases, and 7 bases stayed unmatched. There are 13 residues in the CDR3. CDR3 in amino acids: CASSQAGQTNLFF. The CDR3 nucleotides are TGCGCCAGCAGCCAAGCGGGACAGACAAACCTGTTTTTT.

The chain recombines TRBV12-3 or TRBV12-4 with TRBJ1-2, with 10 bases fitting TRBD1. V dropped 6 bases and J dropped 2; count of bases not matched to a gene: 6. The CDR3 extends over 15 amino acids. The CDR3 reads CASRTPGQGNYGYTF. CDR3 sequence (DNA): TGTGCCAGCAGAACACCGGGACAGGGGAACTATGGCTACACCTTC.

The rearrangement joins TRBV15 to TRBJ1-1; D gene unclear. Germline assignment: CDR1 LNHNV and CDR2 YYDKDF (reference sequence). With 3 bases removed from V and 11 bases from J, the gap between germline ends came to 10 bases. The CDR3 loop spans 11 amino acids. CDR3 nucleotide sequence: TGTGCCACCAGCAGGGCCGGGAGGGCTTTCTTT. Translated, it gives CATSRAGRAFF.

The gene calls are TRBV7-2 and TRBJ2-7; D perhaps matches TRBD1 (5 bases). V was clipped by 6 bases and J by 2 bases, with 11 bases between them. The germline gives CDR1 SGHTA, CDR2 FQGNSA. The CDR3 totals 13 residues. The CDR3, as DNA: TGTGCCAGCAGGTTTACAGGCGCCTACGAGCAGTACTTC. Protein: CASRFTGAYEQYF.

J is TRBJ2-1 and V is TRBV3-1; D uncertain. V lost 3 bases, J lost 7 bases, and 16 bases lay in between. The CDR3 spans 15 residues. Per germline, CDR1 LGHDT and CDR2 YNNKEL (reference sequence). This CDR3 is CASSHTSEPYNEQFF. CDR3 coding DNA: TGTGCCAGCAGCCATACGAGCGAACCTTATAATGAGCAGTTCTTC.

CDR3 nucleotide sequence: TGTGCCAGCAGCTTGGACCGGGACACTGAAGCTTTCTTT. Its protein product is CASSLDRDTEAFF. The chain couples TRBV5-6 to TRBJ1-1; D unclear. The CDR3 totals 13 residues. V was cut by 0 bases and J by 3 bases, with 6 bases left in between. CDR1 is SGHDT, CDR2 YYEEEE, per germline.

The chain has TRBV3-1 and TRBJ2-1, with D maybe TRBD1 (5 bases). Trimming cost V 4 bases and J 3 bases, with 16 bases left between them. This CDR3 region has 16 residues. Germline lookup yields CDR1 LGHDT and CDR2 YNNKEL (reference sequence). This CDR3 is CASSPGGRGNYNEQFF. The CDR3 DNA reads as TGTGCCAGCAGCCCAGGCGGAAGGGGCAACTACAATGAGCAGTTCTTC.